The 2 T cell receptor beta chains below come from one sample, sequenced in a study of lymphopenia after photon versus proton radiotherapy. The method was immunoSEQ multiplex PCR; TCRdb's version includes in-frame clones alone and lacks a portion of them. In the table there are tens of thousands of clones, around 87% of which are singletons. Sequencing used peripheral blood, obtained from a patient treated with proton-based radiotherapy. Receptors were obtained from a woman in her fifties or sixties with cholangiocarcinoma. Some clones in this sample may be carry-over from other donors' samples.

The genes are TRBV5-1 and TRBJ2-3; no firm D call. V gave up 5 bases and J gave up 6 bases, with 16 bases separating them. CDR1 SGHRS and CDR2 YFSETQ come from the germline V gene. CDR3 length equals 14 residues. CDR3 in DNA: TGCGCCAGCAGTGGCCCCAGGTCGTATGATACGCAGTATTTT. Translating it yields CASSGPRSYDTQYF.

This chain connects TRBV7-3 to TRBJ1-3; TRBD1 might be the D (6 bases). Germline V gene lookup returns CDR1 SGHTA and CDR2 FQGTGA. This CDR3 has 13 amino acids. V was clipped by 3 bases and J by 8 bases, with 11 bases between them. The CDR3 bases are TGTGCCAGCAGCTTTACAGGGTCTGACACCATATATTTT. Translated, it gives CASSFTGSDTIYF.